The clone carrying this T cell receptor (beta chain) was seen once. This sample is part of a study of blood T cell repertoires in COVID-19. Trimming cost V 5 bases and J 4 bases; bases outside gene matches: 11. The V gene's germline CDR1 is SEHNR and CDR2 FQNEAQ (reference sequence). This CDR3 region has 18 residues. Methods used by the authors: The authors estimated nucleated cell counts from reference gene primer amplification. The assay was immunoSEQ multiplex PCR, and TCRdb's table has in-frame clones only and misses some. For V, J and clone size, that table is used; D and trimming come from the DNA. The sample includes around 80,000 clones, around 88% of them seen just once.

The clonotype originates from a woman older than 75 with acute or convalescent COVID-19. Sequencing was carried out using peripheral blood. V usage is TRBV7-9 and J usage is TRBJ2-3; 14 nucleotides agree with TRBD2. CDR3 nucleotides: TGTGCCAGCAGCCTAAGACTAGCGGGGGGGGATTACCCAGATACGCAGTATTTT. This translates into CASSLRLAGGDYPDTQYF.